This entry describes one T cell receptor beta chain. This clonotype was seen a few times. Its specific antigen is unknown. Base qualities are not at hand, and no much larger clone is one base apart. Trimming at the junction amounts to 3 bases on V and 8 bases on J, and the germline ends lie 15 bases apart. Including the terminal cysteine and phenylalanine, the CDR3 comprises 14 residues. Of the read, only the CDR3 DNA is kept; its 42 bases are in frame from base 1. The germline V gene gives CDR1 as SGDLS and CDR2 as YYNGEE. TCR cDNA was made using 5'RACE template switching, a step that added a universal primer site and unique molecular identifiers. Priming for cDNA synthesis came from both the TCR alpha and TCR beta constant segments. Two PCR steps were used to amplify libraries, with sample barcodes and sequencing adapters being added in the second step. Sequencing of libraries was performed on Illumina HiSeq 2500 (2x100 bp) or NovaSeq (2x150 bp). As for how the authors treated the data: MIGEC was used to demultiplex reads and collapse the reads into UMI consensus sequences, and MiXCR was used for V(D)J alignment. Using edgeR on replicate PBMC samples, clonotypes were called vaccine-responding if FDR was below 0.01 and the log2 fold change was above 5 up to day 15. Bulk clonotypes were assigned CD4 or CD8 identity according to which sequenced CD4 or CD8 repertoire held them at higher abundance. Clones were called with MiXCR by TCRdb after fastp trimmed the public reads at Q25, and only in-frame beta chains were retained. CDR3 protein duplicates are merged, each entry listing the most common genes and DNA. TCRdb assigned the V and J calls; the authors' analysis was not used. In this sample the table shows about 230,000 distinct CDR3 sequences, approximately 6.8% of which occur a single time. The ten largest clones add up to around 1.1% of the sample.

The meaning of the sample's treatment or condition label: live attenuated yellow fever vaccine strain. PBMCs were isolated from peripheral blood using a standard Ficoll-Paque protocol. Dynabeads CD4 and CD8 positive selection kits were used to isolate CD4 and CD8 T-cell fractions. TriZol was used to extract RNA from bulk PBMCs, from CD4 and CD8 fractions, and from dextramer-positive and dextramer-negative fractions. The data are from a study of T cells after yellow fever vaccination (dated by TCRdb to 2018 to 2020). General notes on the study: Libraries from fractions with low cell numbers were prepared with the SMART-Seq v4 Ultra Low Input RNA kit. To track T-cell clones before and after primary and booster YFV17D yellow fever vaccination, bulk TCR alpha and beta repertoires were sequenced longitudinally. Two healthy male donors, one aged 18 to 29 and one aged 30 to 40 years, made up the cohort. Blood was drawn at multiple timepoints before and after primary and secondary immunization, with bulk PBMC replicates and cell subsets isolated.

Study-level results and caveats: Because abundant contaminating clonotypes from the bulk population could be contained in FACS-sorted repertoires, computational filtering was required. After the booster, most clones that had expanded after primary vaccination were detected again (around 97% of CD4 and around nine tenths of CD8), suggesting broad maintenance of memory. A small fraction of clonotypes showed up in both the CD4 and CD8 compartments, probably as a result of convergent recombination. Only a couple of donors were included in the study, so the extent to which the findings can be generalized is limited. Compared with the primary T-cell response, the secondary T-cell response was weaker but faster, peaking on day 5 rather than day 15.

The V and J genes are TRBV9 and TRBJ2-1; the D segment is perhaps TRBD1 or TRBD2, each sharing 7 matched bases. The TCR comes from a man aged 30-40 years who received the YFV17D yellow fever vaccine. The sample consisted of CD4+ T cells sorted from PBMCs, taken on the day of the yellow fever booster vaccination. At the DNA level, the sequence is TGTGCCAGCAGCGCCCAGGGGGGGCTATATGAGCAGTTCTTC. This gives the protein CASSAQGGLYEQFF.